This is a list of T cell receptor beta chains from one sample in a study of cytomegalovirus exposure and HLA in healthy donors. Profiling relied on immunoSEQ multiplex PCR, and the TCRdb table lists in-frame clones only, not all of them. The repertoire holds roughly 140,000 clones, with roughly four fifths as singletons. The sequencing input was PBMCs. Receptors originate from a middle-aged man in good health and CMV-seropositive. The CDR3 runs from the conserved cysteine through the conserved F or W. Each record gives: V gene, clone size, J gene, D gene, CDR3 protein, CDR3 DNA. D genes are given only for firm matches. Clone sizes are given selectively: once, few, many, or a class where the clone is expanded.

>TRBV2|.|TRBJ1-2|.
CASSVGAEVYGYTF
TGTGCCAGCAGTGTTGGGGCAGAAGTCTATGGCTACACCTTC
>TRBV30|.|TRBJ2-7|.
CAWSVLGGSSYEQYF
TGTGCCTGGAGTGTACTCGGGGGTTCATCCTACGAGCAGTACTTC
>TRBV27|.|TRBJ1-1|.
CASSLVGRGNTEAFF
TGTGCCAGCAGTTTAGTCGGTCGAGGGAACACTGAAGCTTTCTTT
>TRBV7-8|.|TRBJ1-1|.
CASSLGQMMNTEAFF
TGTGCCAGCAGCTTAGGACAGATGATGAACACTGAAGCTTTCTTT
>TRBV2|.|TRBJ1-2|TRBD1
CASSPRQGRGGYTF
TGTGCCAGCAGTCCACGACAGGGTCGAGGCGGCTACACCTTC
>TRBV5-1|.|TRBJ2-6|.
CASSHDGGPGANVLTF
TGCGCCAGCAGCCATGACGGCGGGCCTGGGGCCAACGTCCTGACTTTC
>TRBV6-4|.|TRBJ2-1|.
CASGPGLSSYNEQFF
TGTGCCAGCGGCCCGGGACTGAGCTCCTACAATGAGCAGTTCTTC
>TRBV4-3|.|TRBJ2-5|.
CASSTRFGQQETQYF
TGCGCCAGCAGCACCCGATTCGGACAGCAAGAGACCCAGTACTTC
>TRBV9|.|TRBJ1-4|TRBD1
CASSVAGTGGWSEKLFF
TGTGCCAGCAGCGTAGCCGGGACAGGGGGCTGGAGTGAAAAACTGTTTTTT
>TRBV11-2|.|TRBJ1-2|TRBD1
CASSSGQGYGYTF
TGTGCCAGCAGCTCGGGACAGGGGTATGGCTACACCTTC
>TRBV27|.|TRBJ2-7|.
CASSLSTRGFSYEQYF
TGTGCCAGCAGTCTATCAACAAGGGGCTTCTCCTACGAGCAGTACTTC
>TRBV4-3|.|TRBJ2-1|.
CASSFRHKNEQFF
TGCGCCAGCAGCTTCCGCCACAAGAATGAGCAGTTCTTC
>TRBV29-1|.|TRBJ2-7|TRBD1
CSVETHDRGGYEQYF
TGCAGCGTTGAGACCCACGACAGGGGGGGCTACGAGCAGTACTTC
>TRBV30|.|TRBJ1-5|TRBD1
CAWSGQAMPQHF
TGTGCCTGGAGCGGACAGGCGATGCCCCAGCATTTT
>TRBV10-3|.|TRBJ1-1|.
CASGATQTREAFF
TGTGCCTCGGGTGCTACCCAAACCCGTGAAGCTTTCTTT
>TRBV7-9|.|TRBJ2-7|.
CSSSLDNYEQYF
TGTTCCAGCAGCCTGGACAACTACGAGCAGTACTTC
>TRBV21-1|.|TRBJ1-3|.
CASSKVGLLLEGNTIYF
TGTGCCAGCAGCAAAGTGGGGCTGCTCCTTGAGGGAAACACCATATATTTT
>TRBV28|.|TRBJ1-3|.
CASRSYRDTIYF
TGTGCCAGCAGATCCTACCGGGACACCATATATTTT
>TRBV6-6|few|TRBJ2-1|.
CASSRGSEQFF
TGTGCCAGCAGTCGGGGGAGTGAGCAGTTCTTC
>TRBV5-4|.|TRBJ1-2|.
CASSLGGGVRYGYTF
TGTGCCAGCAGCTTGGGGGGCGGCGTTAGGTATGGCTACACCTTC
>TRBV27|.|TRBJ1-5|TRBD1
CASIETGGLYSNQPQHF
TGTGCCAGCATTGAGACAGGGGGCCTATATAGCAATCAGCCCCAGCATTTT
>TRBV27|.|TRBJ1-3|TRBD1
CASSPSSLTGPGNTIYF
TGTGCCAGCAGTCCCTCCTCCTTGACAGGGCCTGGAAACACCATATATTTT
>TRBV30|few|TRBJ2-7|TRBD2
CAWSDLAGGNEQYF
TGTGCCTGGTCAGATCTAGCGGGAGGGAACGAGCAGTACTTC
>TRBV13|.|TRBJ2-1|TRBD2
CASSFGHGTSGYNEQFF
TGTGCCAGCAGCTTCGGACACGGGACTAGCGGGTACAATGAGCAGTTCTTC
>TRBV12-5|.|TRBJ2-2|.
CASAGNTGELFF
TGTGCTAGTGCAGGGAACACCGGGGAGCTGTTTTTT
>TRBV6-5|.|TRBJ2-7|.
CASSRESSYEQYF
TGTGCCAGCAGTAGGGAGAGCTCCTACGAGCAGTACTTC
>TRBV5-4|.|TRBJ2-1|TRBD2
CASSLGGSGGSSYNEQFF
TGTGCCAGCAGCTTGGGGGGTAGCGGGGGGAGCTCCTACAATGAGCAGTTCTTC
>TRBV28|.|TRBJ1-5|TRBD1
CASSLFVRQGQHF
TGTGCCAGCAGTCTATTTGTACGACAGGGACAGCATTTT
>TRBV30|.|TRBJ1-1|TRBD1
CAWTKGQGFPMNTEAFF
TGTGCCTGGACTAAAGGACAGGGGTTCCCCATGAACACTGAAGCTTTCTTT
>TRBV5-1|.|TRBJ1-1|.
CASSLAQSNTEAFF
TGCGCCAGCAGCTTGGCCCAAAGCAACACTGAAGCTTTCTTT
>TRBV19|few|TRBJ1-5|.
CASSIVGDQPQHF
TGTGCCAGTAGTATAGTTGGAGACCAGCCCCAGCATTTT
>TRBV5-6|.|TRBJ1-2|TRBD1
CASSLAGTDYGYTF
TGTGCCAGCAGCTTGGCCGGGACAGACTATGGCTACACCTTC
>TRBV7-8|few|TRBJ2-7|.
CSSNLGQAYEQYF
TGTTCCAGCAACCTGGGGCAGGCCTACGAGCAGTACTTC
>TRBV28|.|TRBJ1-4|TRBD1
CASSFRDRGVKLFF
TGTGCCAGCAGTTTCCGTGACAGGGGCGTGAAACTGTTTTTT
>TRBV7-2|.|TRBJ1-2|.
CASSLVQAANYGYTF
TGTGCCAGCAGCTTAGTCCAAGCGGCTAACTATGGCTACACCTTC
>TRBV27|.|TRBJ2-7|.
CASRGGGWNYEQYF
TGTGCCAGCAGAGGGGGGGGTTGGAACTACGAGCAGTACTTC
>TRBV5-1|.|TRBJ2-7|TRBD1
CASSGQGAGEQYF
TGCGCCAGCAGCGGACAGGGGGCCGGCGAGCAGTACTTC
>TRBV6-6|.|TRBJ1-1|.
CASSQFPPGTEAFF
TGTGCCAGCAGTCAATTTCCTCCGGGCACTGAAGCTTTCTTT
>TRBV6-5|.|TRBJ2-7|.
CASSYSGSTYEQYF
TGTGCCAGCAGTTACTCTGGCAGTACCTACGAGCAGTACTTC
>TRBV2|.|TRBJ2-7|TRBD1
CASSVGQGWEQYF
TGTGCCAGCAGCGTGGGACAGGGTTGGGAGCAGTACTTC
>TRBV19|.|TRBJ2-7|TRBD2
CASSIRGEANEQYF
TGTGCCAGTAGTATACGGGGGGAGGCTAACGAGCAGTACTTC
>TRBV5-1|.|TRBJ2-7|.
CASSLDGYEQYF
TGCGCCAGCAGCTTGGACGGCTACGAGCAGTACTTC
>TRBV18|.|TRBJ2-2|TRBD2
CASSPLAATNTGELFF
TGTGCCAGCTCACCCCTAGCGGCAACGAACACCGGGGAGCTGTTTTTT
>TRBV4-3|.|TRBJ1-1|.
CASSQGGLRGMNTEAFF
TGCGCCAGCAGCCAGGGGGGACTCCGCGGAATGAACACTGAAGCTTTCTTT
>TRBV4-1|.|TRBJ2-1|.
CASSRAVSSYNEQFF
TGCGCCAGCAGCCGCGCGGTCAGCTCCTACAATGAGCAGTTCTTC
>TRBV7-6|.|TRBJ1-4|.
CASSSGQFNEKLFF
TGTGCCAGCAGCTCCGGACAGTTTAATGAAAAACTGTTTTTT
>TRBV6-5|.|TRBJ2-7|.
CASRSGQTYEQYF
TGTGCCAGCAGGTCAGGACAGACGTACGAGCAGTACTTC
>TRBV10-3|few|TRBJ2-7|TRBD2
CAISEGAGGYEQYF
TGTGCCATCAGTGAGGGGGCGGGGGGCTACGAGCAGTACTTC
>TRBV19|.|TRBJ2-2|.
CASSILVRGTGELFF
TGTGCCAGTAGTATCCTGGTGCGGGGAACCGGGGAGCTGTTTTTT
>TRBV5-1|.|TRBJ1-5|.
CASSLDGVYSNQPQHF
TGCGCCAGCAGCTTGGATGGAGTGTATAGCAATCAGCCCCAGCATTTT
>TRBV6-5|.|TRBJ1-5|.
CASSLYINQPQHF
TGTGCCAGCTCCTTATACATCAATCAGCCCCAGCATTTT
>TRBV27|.|TRBJ2-7|.
CASSSSISGGSYEQYF
.
>TRBV15|.|TRBJ2-1|TRBD1
CATSDGTAWHEQFF
TGTGCCACCAGCGACGGGACAGCCTGGCATGAGCAGTTCTTC
>TRBV7-9|.|TRBJ2-5|TRBD2
CASSRLGEREQETQYF
TGTGCCAGCAGCCGGTTGGGGGAGCGGGAGCAAGAGACCCAGTACTTC
>TRBV5-1|.|TRBJ1-2|TRBD1
CASSLTTGGGYGYTF
TGCGCCAGCAGCTTGACGACAGGGGGCGGCTATGGCTACACCTTC
>TRBV9|.|TRBJ2-1|.
CASSVAGQPAAYNEQFF
TGTGCCAGCAGCGTAGCTGGTCAGCCTGCGGCCTACAATGAGCAGTTCTTC
>TRBV19|.|TRBJ1-5|.
CASDLRVSNQPQHF
TGTGCCAGTGATCTCCGCGTAAGCAATCAGCCCCAGCATTTT
>TRBV6-1|.|TRBJ2-7|.
CASSEGREQYF
TGTGCCAGCAGTGAAGGTCGCGAGCAGTACTTC
>TRBV27|.|TRBJ1-5|.
CASKDAGGNQPQHF
TGTGCCAGCAAAGACGCAGGGGGCAATCAGCCCCAGCATTTT
>TRBV27|.|TRBJ1-2|TRBD1
CASSPGGRGRLIYGYTF
TGTGCCAGCAGCCCAGGCGGGAGGGGGCGGCTGATCTATGGCTACACCTTC